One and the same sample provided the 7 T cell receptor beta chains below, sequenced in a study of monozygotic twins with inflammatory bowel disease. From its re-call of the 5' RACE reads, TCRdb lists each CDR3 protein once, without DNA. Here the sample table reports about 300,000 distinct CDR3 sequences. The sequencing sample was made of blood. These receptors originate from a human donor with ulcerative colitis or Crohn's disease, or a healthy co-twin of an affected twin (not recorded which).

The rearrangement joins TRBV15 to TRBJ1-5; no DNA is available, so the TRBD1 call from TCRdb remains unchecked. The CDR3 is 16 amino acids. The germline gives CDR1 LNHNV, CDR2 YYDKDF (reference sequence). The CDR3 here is CATSNPGQGFVQPQHF.

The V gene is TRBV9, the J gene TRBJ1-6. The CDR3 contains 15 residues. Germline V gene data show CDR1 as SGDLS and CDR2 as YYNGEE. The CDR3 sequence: CASSVAVESNSPLHF.

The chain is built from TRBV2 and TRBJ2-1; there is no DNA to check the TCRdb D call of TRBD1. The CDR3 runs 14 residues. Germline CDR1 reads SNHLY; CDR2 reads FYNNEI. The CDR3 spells CASARDRSYNEQFF. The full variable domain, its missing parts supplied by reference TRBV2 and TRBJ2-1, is EPEVTQTPSHQVTQMGQEVILRCVPISNHLYFYWYRQILGQKVEFLVSFYNNEISEKSEIFDDQFSVERPDGSNFTLKIRSTKLEDSAMYFCASARDRSYNEQFFGPGTRLTVL.

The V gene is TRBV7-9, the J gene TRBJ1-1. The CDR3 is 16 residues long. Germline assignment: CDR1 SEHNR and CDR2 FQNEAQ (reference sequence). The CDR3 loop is CASSKGGGIQNTEAFF.

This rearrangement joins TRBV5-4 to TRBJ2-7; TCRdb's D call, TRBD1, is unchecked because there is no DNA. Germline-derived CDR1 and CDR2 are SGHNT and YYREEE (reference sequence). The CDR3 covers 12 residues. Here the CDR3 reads CASSFQGPEQYF.

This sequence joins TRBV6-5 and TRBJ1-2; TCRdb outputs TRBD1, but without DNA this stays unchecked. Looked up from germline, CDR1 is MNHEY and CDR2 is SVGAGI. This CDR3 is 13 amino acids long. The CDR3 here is CASTSGTSYGYTF.

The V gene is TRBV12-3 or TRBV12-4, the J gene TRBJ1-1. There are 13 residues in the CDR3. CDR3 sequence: CATDSDRNTEAFF.